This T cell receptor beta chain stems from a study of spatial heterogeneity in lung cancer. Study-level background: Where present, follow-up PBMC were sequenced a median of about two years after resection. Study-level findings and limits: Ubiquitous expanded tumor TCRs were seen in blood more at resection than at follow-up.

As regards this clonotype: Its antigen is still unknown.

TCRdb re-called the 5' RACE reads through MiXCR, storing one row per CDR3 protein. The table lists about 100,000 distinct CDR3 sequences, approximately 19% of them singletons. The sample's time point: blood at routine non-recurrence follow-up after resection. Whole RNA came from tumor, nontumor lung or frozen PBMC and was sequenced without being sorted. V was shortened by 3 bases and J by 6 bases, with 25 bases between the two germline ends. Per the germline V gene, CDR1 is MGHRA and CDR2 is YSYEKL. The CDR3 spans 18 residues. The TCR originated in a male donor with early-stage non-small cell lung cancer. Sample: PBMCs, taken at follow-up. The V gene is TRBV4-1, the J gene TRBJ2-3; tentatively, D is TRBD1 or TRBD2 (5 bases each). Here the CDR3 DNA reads TGCGCCAGCAGCCAGCCCCCGCAGCCGGGACGGGAAGGGGATACGCAGTATTTT. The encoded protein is CASSQPPQPGREGDTQYF.